Listed below are T cell receptor beta chains from one sample, sequenced in a study of shared clonotypes between healthy human individuals. Clones were read by immunoSEQ multiplex PCR, and TCRdb kept only the in-frame ones, dropping some. The profile covers 950,000 to 1,100,000 clones, with about four fifths appearing a single time and 0.6% to 0.7% taken by the ten largest. The specimen sequenced was memory CD4+ T cells from PBMCs. The receptors come from a man younger than 35 in good health. Some clones in this sample may be carry-over from other donors' samples. Both conserved end residues are part of each CDR3. The order of the fields is D gene, clone size, J gene, V gene, CDR3 protein, CDR3 DNA. The D gene is left open where the match is weak. Clone size is stated in some rows and not others, as once, few, many or a class when expanded.

NA NA TRBJ1-1 TRBV7-9 CASSLFGPGEAFF TGTGCCAGCAGCTTATTTGGACCCGGCGAAGCTTTCTTT
TRBD2 NA TRBJ2-1 TRBV11-2 CASSPSGGSYNEQFF TGTGCCAGCAGCCCTAGCGGGGGTTCCTACAATGAGCAGTTCTTC
NA NA TRBJ1-2 TRBV30 CAWRGPAPNYGYTF TGTGCCTGGAGGGGACCGGCGCCTAACTATGGCTACACCTTC
TRBD2 NA TRBJ2-3 TRBV5-1 CASSPGGFGLSDTQYF TGCGCCAGCAGCCCGGGAGGATTCGGGCTCTCAGATACGCAGTATTTT
NA NA TRBJ2-7 TRBV7-4 CASTLGDRQFYEQYF TGTGCCAGCACCTTAGGGGATCGGCAGTTCTACGAGCAGTACTTC
NA NA TRBJ1-4 TRBV27 CASSSRGGGVEKLFF TGTGCCAGCAGTTCACGGGGGGGTGGAGTGGAAAAACTGTTTTTT
NA NA TRBJ2-2 TRBV2 CASSSSLTGELFF TGTGCCAGCAGTTCCTCACTCACCGGGGAGCTGTTTTTT
TRBD1 NA TRBJ1-2 TRBV7-8 CASSLPTGVYGYTF TGTGCCAGCAGCCTCCCCACAGGGGTCTATGGCTACACCTTC
NA NA TRBJ1-1 TRBV5-4 CASSSWGRTEAFF TGTGCCAGCAGCTCCTGGGGGCGCACTGAAGCTTTCTTT
TRBD2 NA TRBJ2-3 TRBV27 CASSPGLAGAGTQYF TGTGCCAGCAGTCCGGGATTAGCGGGAGCGGGTACGCAGTATTTT
NA NA TRBJ1-2 TRBV29-1 CSVAGLEANYGYTF TGCAGCGTAGCGGGACTCGAAGCTAACTATGGCTACACCTTC
NA NA TRBJ2-3 TRBV7-9 CASSHHRLFGDTQYF TGTGCCAGCAGCCACCACAGGTTGTTTGGAGATACGCAGTATTTT
TRBD1 NA TRBJ2-3 TRBV4-1 CASSQVNRGADTQYF TGCGCCAGCAGCCAAGTAAACAGGGGTGCAGATACGCAGTATTTT
TRBD2 NA TRBJ2-5 TRBV9 CASSVRLAGQETQYF TGTGCCAGCAGCGTAAGGCTAGCGGGGCAAGAGACCCAGTACTTC
NA NA TRBJ2-5 TRBV7-2 CASSPQALGAETQYF TGTGCCAGCAGCCCTCAGGCCCTGGGGGCCGAGACCCAGTACTTC
TRBD2 NA TRBJ2-7 TRBV7-9 CASSRTSGRLYEQYF TGTGCCAGCTCCCGGACTAGCGGGAGGTTGTACGAGCAGTACTTC
NA NA TRBJ2-7 TRBV18 CASSPGLVSYEQYF TGTGCCAGCTCACCAGGACTGGTCTCCTACGAGCAGTACTTC
NA NA TRBJ1-5 TRBV15 CATSRGLNSNQPQHF TGTGCCACCAGCAGAGGCCTGAATAGCAATCAGCCCCAGCATTTT
NA NA TRBJ2-1 TRBV7-3 CASSQGPYNEQFF TGTGCCAGCAGCCAAGGCCCATACAATGAGCAGTTCTTC
TRBD1 NA TRBJ1-4 TRBV14 CASSQAGTGVNEKLFF TGTGCCAGCAGCCAAGCCGGGACAGGGGTTAATGAAAAACTGTTTTTT
TRBD2 NA TRBJ2-2 TRBV7-2 CASSQKGGSAPGELFF TGTGCCAGCAGCCAGAAAGGCGGGAGTGCGCCCGGGGAGCTGTTTTTT
NA NA TRBJ2-6 TRBV10-3 CAISGSAFSGANVLTF TGTGCCATCAGTGGTTCGGCCTTCTCTGGGGCCAACGTCCTGACTTTC
TRBD2 NA TRBJ2-1 TRBV5-4 CASSETSGNNEQFF TGTGCCAGCAGTGAGACTAGCGGCAACAATGAGCAGTTCTTC
NA NA TRBJ1-1 TRBV6-5 CASSYGGQTTEAFF TGTGCCAGCAGTTACGGTGGGCAGACAACTGAAGCTTTCTTT
NA NA TRBJ2-7 TRBV4-3 CASSQDLRGLEQYF TGCGCCAGCAGCCAAGATCTTAGAGGGTTGGAGCAGTACTTC
NA NA TRBJ2-7 TRBV6-5 CASSYSKGSPYEQYF TGTGCCAGCAGTTACTCGAAGGGGTCCCCCTACGAGCAGTACTTC
NA NA TRBJ2-5 TRBV27 CASSPYQETQYF TGTGCCAGCAGTCCCTACCAAGAGACCCAGTACTTC
NA NA TRBJ2-4 TRBV7-9 CASSPPGGGDIQYF TGTGCCAGCAGCCCGCCGGGGGGCGGGGACATTCAGTACTTC
NA once TRBJ2-7 TRBV29-1 CSVARTVPSYEQYF TGCAGCGTTGCGCGGACAGTTCCCTCCTACGAGCAGTACTTC
NA NA TRBJ1-1 TRBV28 CASSLGPGKVRLNTEAFF TGTGCCAGCAGTTTAGGTCCAGGGAAAGTTAGGTTAAACACTGAAGCTTTCTTT
NA NA TRBJ1-3 TRBV6-1 CASSVRASGNTIYF TGTGCCAGCAGTGTCAGGGCGTCTGGAAACACCATATATTTT
NA NA TRBJ2-5 TRBV2 CASSGEAGQQETQYF TGTGCCAGCAGTGGCGAGGCCGGGCAGCAAGAGACCCAGTACTTC
TRBD1 NA TRBJ1-2 TRBV10-2 CASGTGDGYTF TGCGCCAGCGGGACAGGGGATGGCTACACCTTC
TRBD1 NA TRBJ2-7 TRBV2 CASRTRDRAFYEQYF TGTGCCAGCAGAACCCGGGACAGGGCCTTCTACGAGCAGTACTTC
TRBD1 NA TRBJ2-5 TRBV7-2 CASSLTGGEVQTQYF TGTGCCAGCAGCTTAACAGGGGGCGAGGTGCAGACCCAGTACTTC
NA NA TRBJ1-2 TRBV11-2 CASSLGPRGDRGYTF TGTGCCAGCAGCTTAGGTCCGCGGGGGGATCGTGGCTACACCTTC
NA NA TRBJ2-7 TRBV18 CASSSSYEQYF TGTGCCAGCTCGAGCTCCTACGAGCAGTACTTC